This T cell receptor (beta chain) is drawn from a study of T cells after yellow fever vaccination (dated by TCRdb to the late 2010s). In terms of the full investigation: Using CD3, CD45RA, CCR7 and CD95 staining, memory subsets (EM, EMRA, CM and Tscm) were sorted on a BD FACS Aria III. The SMART-Seq v4 Ultra Low Input RNA kit was used to prepare libraries from fractions with low cell numbers. Bulk TCR alpha and beta repertoires were sequenced longitudinally to track T-cell clones before and after primary and booster YFV17D yellow fever vaccination. Two healthy male donors made up the cohort, one aged 18 to 29 years and the other aged 30 to 40 years. Blood was collected at multiple timepoints before and after primary and secondary immunization, and bulk PBMC replicates and cell subsets were isolated. Sorting of memory subsets took place on days 0, 15 and 45 and at 18 months after primary vaccination, as well as on days 0, 15 and 45 after the 30-year booster. Study-level results and caveats: In the sorted memory subsets on day 0, nearly all of the vaccine-responding clonotypes fell below detection. FACS-sorted repertoires could contain abundant contaminating clonotypes from the bulk population, so computational filtering was required. Because only a couple of donors were included in the study, the extent to which the findings can be generalized is limited. A small fraction of clonotypes showed up in both the CD4 and CD8 compartments, probably as a result of convergent recombination. Compared with the primary T-cell response, the secondary T-cell response was faster but weaker, reaching its peak on day 5 rather than on day 15. Most clones expanded after primary vaccination (almost 98% of CD4 and 70% to 90% of CD8) were re-detected after the booster, suggesting that broad memory maintenance occurred.

TCR cDNA was synthesized by 5'RACE template switching, through which a universal primer site and unique molecular identifiers were introduced. Priming for cDNA synthesis came from both the TCR alpha and TCR beta constant segments. Library amplification involved two PCR steps, and the second step added sample barcodes and sequencing adapters. Sequencing of libraries was done on Illumina HiSeq 2500 (2x100 bp) or NovaSeq (2x150 bp). As for the original processing: Reads were demultiplexed and collapsed into UMI consensus sequences with MIGEC, and V(D)J alignment was performed with MiXCR. Clonotypes responding to the vaccine were identified with edgeR on replicate PBMC samples, with the criteria of FDR below 0.01 and a log2 fold change above 5 up to day 15. Bulk clonotypes were assigned CD4 or CD8 identity according to which sequenced CD4 or CD8 repertoire held them at higher abundance. Clonotype frequencies in memory subsets were weighted by FACS-sorted cell numbers to estimate each clone's distribution across memory phenotypes. Using fastp trimming at Q25 and MiXCR clonotype assembly, TCRdb reanalyzed the public sequencing data and kept in-frame beta chains. Each entry merges the rows of one CDR3 protein and shows their most common DNA and genes. Clone size and V and J calls follow TCRdb, not the original study. The sample profile shows approximately 22,000 distinct CDR3 sequences; 5.2% of them were found once. The ten largest clones capture roughly 20% of the sample.

Ten or more counts support this clonotype. It has no much larger one-base neighbor in the sample; base qualities were not kept. The treatment or condition label, read with the paper, signifies: live attenuated yellow fever vaccine strain. PBMCs were isolated from peripheral blood using a standard Ficoll-Paque protocol. RNA from sorted memory subsets was extracted with the RNeasy Micro Kit. Counted from cysteine to phenylalanine, this CDR3 has 13 amino acids. The kept DNA is CDR3 alone, 39 bases in frame from the first base. V is cut by 5 bases and J by 5 bases, and the space between the germline ends is 10 bases. CDR1 and CDR2 were assigned from the germline V gene as SGHVS and FQNEAQ.

The rearranged chain carries TRBV7-8 and TRBJ1-5; TRBD1 is perhaps the D gene, given 5 matching bases. This TCR was recovered from a man aged 18 to 29 who received the YFV17D yellow fever vaccine. The sample here was PBMCs, either bulk or a sorted T-cell subset (CD4+, CD8+, memory, or dextramer-sorted; not recorded which), taken about 49 days after the first yellow fever vaccination. DNA sequence: TGTGCCAGCAGCGGAAGGGGAGATCAGCCCCAGCATTTT. Translation gives CASSGRGDQPQHF.